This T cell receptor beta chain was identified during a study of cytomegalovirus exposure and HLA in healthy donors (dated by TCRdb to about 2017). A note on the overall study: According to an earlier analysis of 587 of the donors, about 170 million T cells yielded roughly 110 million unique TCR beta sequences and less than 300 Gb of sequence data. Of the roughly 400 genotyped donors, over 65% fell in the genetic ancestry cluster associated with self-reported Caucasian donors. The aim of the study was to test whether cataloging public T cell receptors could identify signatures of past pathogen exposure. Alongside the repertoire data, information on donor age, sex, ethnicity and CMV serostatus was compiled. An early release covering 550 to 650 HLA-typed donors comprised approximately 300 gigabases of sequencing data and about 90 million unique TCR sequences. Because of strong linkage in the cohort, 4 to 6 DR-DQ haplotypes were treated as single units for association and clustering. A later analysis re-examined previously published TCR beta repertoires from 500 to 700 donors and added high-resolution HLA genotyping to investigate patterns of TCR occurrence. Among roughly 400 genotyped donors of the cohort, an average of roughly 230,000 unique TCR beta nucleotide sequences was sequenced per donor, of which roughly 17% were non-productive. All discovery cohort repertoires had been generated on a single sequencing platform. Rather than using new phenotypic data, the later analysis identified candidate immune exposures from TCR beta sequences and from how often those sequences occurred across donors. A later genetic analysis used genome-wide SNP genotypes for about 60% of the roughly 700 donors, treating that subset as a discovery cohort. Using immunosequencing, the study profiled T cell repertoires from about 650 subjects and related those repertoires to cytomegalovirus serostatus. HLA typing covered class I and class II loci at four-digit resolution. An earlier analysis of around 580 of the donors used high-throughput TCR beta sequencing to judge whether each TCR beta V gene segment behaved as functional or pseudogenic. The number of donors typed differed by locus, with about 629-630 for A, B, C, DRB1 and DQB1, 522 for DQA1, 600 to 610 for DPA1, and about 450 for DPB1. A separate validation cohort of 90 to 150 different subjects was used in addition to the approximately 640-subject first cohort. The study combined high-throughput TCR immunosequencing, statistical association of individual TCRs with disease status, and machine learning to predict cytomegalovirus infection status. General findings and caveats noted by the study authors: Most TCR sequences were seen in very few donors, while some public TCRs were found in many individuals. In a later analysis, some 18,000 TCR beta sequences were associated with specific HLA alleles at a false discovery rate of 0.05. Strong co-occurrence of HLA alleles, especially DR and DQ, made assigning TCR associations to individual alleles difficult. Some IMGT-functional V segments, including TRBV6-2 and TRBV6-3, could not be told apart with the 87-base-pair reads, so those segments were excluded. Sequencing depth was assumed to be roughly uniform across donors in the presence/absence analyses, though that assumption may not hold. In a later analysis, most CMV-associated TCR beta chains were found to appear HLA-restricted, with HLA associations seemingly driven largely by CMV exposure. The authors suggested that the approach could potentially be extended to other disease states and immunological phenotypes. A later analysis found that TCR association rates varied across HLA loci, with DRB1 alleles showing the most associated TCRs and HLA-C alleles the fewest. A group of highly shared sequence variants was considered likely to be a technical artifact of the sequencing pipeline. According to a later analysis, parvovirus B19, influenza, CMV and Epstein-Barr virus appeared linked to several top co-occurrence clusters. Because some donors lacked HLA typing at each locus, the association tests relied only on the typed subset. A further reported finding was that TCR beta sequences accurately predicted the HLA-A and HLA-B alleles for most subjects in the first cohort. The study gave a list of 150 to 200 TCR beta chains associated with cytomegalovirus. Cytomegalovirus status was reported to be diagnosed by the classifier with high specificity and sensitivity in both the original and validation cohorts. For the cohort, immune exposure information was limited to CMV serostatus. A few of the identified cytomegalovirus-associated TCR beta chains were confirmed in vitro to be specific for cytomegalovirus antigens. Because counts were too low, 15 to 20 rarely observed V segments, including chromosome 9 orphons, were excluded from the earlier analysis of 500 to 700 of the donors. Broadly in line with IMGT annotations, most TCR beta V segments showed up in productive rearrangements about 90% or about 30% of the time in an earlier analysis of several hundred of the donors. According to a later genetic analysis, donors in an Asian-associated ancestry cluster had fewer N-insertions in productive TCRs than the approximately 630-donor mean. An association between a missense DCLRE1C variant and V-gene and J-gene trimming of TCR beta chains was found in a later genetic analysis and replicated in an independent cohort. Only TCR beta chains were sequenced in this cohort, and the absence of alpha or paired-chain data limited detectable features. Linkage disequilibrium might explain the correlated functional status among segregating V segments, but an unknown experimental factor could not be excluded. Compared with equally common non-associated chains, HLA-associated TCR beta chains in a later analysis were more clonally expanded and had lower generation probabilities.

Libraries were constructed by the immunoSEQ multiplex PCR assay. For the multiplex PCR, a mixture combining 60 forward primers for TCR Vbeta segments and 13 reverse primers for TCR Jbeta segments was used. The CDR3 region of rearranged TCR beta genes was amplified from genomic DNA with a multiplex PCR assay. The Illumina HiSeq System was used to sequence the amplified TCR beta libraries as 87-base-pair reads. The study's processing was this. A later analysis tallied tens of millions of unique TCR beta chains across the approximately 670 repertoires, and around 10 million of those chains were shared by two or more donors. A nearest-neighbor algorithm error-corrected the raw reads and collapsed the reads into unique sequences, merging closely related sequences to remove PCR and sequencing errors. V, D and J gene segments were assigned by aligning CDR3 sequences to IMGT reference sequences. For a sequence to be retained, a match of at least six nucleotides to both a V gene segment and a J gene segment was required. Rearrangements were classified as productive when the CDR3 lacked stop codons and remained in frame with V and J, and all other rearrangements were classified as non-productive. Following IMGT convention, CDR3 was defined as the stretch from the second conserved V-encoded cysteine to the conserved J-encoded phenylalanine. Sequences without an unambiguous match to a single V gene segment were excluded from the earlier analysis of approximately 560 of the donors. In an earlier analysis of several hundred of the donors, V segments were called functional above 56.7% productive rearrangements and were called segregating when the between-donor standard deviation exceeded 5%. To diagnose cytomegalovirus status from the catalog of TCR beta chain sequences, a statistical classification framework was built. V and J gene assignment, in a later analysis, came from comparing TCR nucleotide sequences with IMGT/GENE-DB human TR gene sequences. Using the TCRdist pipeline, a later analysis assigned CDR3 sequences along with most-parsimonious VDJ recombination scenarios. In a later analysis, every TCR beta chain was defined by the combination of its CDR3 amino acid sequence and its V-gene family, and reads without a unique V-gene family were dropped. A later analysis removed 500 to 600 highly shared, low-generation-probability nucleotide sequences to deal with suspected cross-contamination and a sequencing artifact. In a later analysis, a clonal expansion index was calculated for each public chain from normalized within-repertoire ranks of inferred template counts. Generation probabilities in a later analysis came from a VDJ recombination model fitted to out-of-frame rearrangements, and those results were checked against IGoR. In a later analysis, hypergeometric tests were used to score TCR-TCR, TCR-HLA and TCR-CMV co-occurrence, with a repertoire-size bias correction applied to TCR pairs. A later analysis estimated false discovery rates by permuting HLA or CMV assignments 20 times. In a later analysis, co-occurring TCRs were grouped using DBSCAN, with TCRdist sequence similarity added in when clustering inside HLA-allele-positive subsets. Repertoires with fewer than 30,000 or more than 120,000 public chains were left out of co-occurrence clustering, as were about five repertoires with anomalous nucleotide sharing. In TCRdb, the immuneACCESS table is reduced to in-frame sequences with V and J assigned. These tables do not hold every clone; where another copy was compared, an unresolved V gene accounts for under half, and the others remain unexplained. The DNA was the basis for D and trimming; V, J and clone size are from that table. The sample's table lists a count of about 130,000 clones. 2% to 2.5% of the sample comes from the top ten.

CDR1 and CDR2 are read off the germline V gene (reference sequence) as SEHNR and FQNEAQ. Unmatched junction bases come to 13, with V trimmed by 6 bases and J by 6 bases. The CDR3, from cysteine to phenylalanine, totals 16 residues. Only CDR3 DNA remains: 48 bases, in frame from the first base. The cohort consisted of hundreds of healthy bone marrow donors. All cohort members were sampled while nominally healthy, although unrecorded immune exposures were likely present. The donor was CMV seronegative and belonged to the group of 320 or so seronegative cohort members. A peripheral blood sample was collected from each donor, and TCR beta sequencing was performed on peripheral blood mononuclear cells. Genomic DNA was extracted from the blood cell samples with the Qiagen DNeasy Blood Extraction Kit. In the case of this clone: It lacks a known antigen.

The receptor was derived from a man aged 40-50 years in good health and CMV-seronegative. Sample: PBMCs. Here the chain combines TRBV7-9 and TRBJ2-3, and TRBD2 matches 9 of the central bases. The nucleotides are TGTGCCAGCAGTTCGCGACTAGCGGATAGGGGGGATACGCAGTATTTT. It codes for CASSSRLADRGDTQYF.